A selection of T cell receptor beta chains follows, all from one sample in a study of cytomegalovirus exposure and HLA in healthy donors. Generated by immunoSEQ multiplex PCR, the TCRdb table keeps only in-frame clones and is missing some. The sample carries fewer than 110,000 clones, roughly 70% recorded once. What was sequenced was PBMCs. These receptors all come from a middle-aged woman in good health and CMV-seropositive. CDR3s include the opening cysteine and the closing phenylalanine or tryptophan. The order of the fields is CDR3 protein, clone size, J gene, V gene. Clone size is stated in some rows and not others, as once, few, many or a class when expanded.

CATSRGIDPGHYEQYF | once | TRBJ2-7 | TRBV15
CASNQISNQPQHF | NA | TRBJ1-5 | TRBV2
CASSSLNYQGGSSTDTQYF | few | TRBJ2-3 | TRBV2
CASSQVIQVDLDNEQFF | NA | TRBJ2-1 | TRBV4-1
CASSRFLGNTEAFF | few | TRBJ1-1 | TRBV14
CASILGGEETQYF | NA | TRBJ2-5 | TRBV7-9
CASSVQMNTEAFF | NA | TRBJ1-1 | TRBV10-1
CASSRIAGTSSYNEQFF | NA | TRBJ2-1 | TRBV5-1
CASSVDRGTEAFF | few | TRBJ1-1 | TRBV6-1
CASSLGVAGGYQETQYF | few | TRBJ2-5 | TRBV7-8
CASRARGNYGYTF | NA | TRBJ1-2 | TRBV7-9
CASRRQGAKDTEAFF | NA | TRBJ1-1 | TRBV19
CASSLGTSGFYNEQFF | NA | TRBJ2-1 | TRBV5-4
CASSKLRDRGVADTQYF | NA | TRBJ2-3 | TRBV21-1
CASSLWQGGQPQHF | NA | TRBJ1-5 | TRBV5-6
CASSLQGQETQYF | NA | TRBJ2-5 | TRBV5-1
CASSQDLTGSTEAFF | NA | TRBJ1-1 | TRBV5-1
CAWRRVPNQKLFF | NA | TRBJ1-4 | TRBV30
CASSQDGTGRNSPLHF | few | TRBJ1-6 | TRBV4-1
CATRRGLGEKLFF | NA | TRBJ1-4 | TRBV15
CAWKIRSYNSPLHF | NA | TRBJ1-6 | TRBV30
CASSLGGQSDTQYF | NA | TRBJ2-3 | TRBV7-9
CASSSPLTQNLNTIYF | NA | TRBJ1-3 | TRBV9
CASSPWTGSPYEQYF | few | TRBJ2-7 | TRBV7-2
CASTQGAYNSPLHF | NA | TRBJ1-6 | TRBV6-5
CASGWGDRGFGETQYF | NA | TRBJ2-5 | TRBV12-5
CASSLLTGNEAFF | NA | TRBJ1-1 | TRBV5-6
CASTDSQEVLAYEQYF | NA | TRBJ2-7 | TRBV10-2